This T cell receptor beta chain was captured by sequencing in a study of regulatory T cells in long-lasting Graves disease (dated by TCRdb to the early 2020s). A note on the overall study: Patients with newly diagnosed Graves' disease had been on antithyroid drugs for under 3 months. Peripheral blood TCR sequencing and RNA sequencing compared persistent Graves' disease patients with newly diagnosed Graves' disease patients. The study was registered as a clinical trial and conducted in China. A total of around 35 samples were covered by TCR sequencing, comprising some 13 persistent and roughly 20 newly diagnosed Graves' disease patients.

This clonotype was seen at least ten times. It lacks a known antigen. There are no base qualities to consult, and no much larger clone falls within one base. The meaning of the sample's time point label: newly diagnosed GD, antithyroid drugs for less than 3 months. For both TCR sequencing and RNA sequencing, RNA was extracted from PBMCs in TRIzol. The diagnosis of Graves' disease followed American Thyroid Association guidelines. Patients for the study were recruited at an endocrinology department in Xi'an, China. Each patient gave roughly 8.4 milliliters of peripheral blood, collected in an EDTA anticoagulant tube. Ficoll Paque Plus density gradient separation was used to isolate PBMCs, and no additional T cell sorting was done. An Agilent 2100 Bioanalyzer and agarose gel were used to check RNA quality, and a NanoDrop 2000 was used to measure RNA concentration. Trimming takes 5 bases off V and 0 bases off J; junction bases not matched to a gene: 4. The CDR3, cysteine through phenylalanine, is 15 amino acids long. This entry keeps only the CDR3 DNA: 45 bases, framed from base 1.

What the study reported, not specific to this receptor: The authors noted that the small sample size was a limitation that may lower accuracy. Persistent disease showed preferential use of TRBV28, TRBJ1-2 and TRBJ2-5, whereas newly diagnosed disease favored TRBV20-1 and TRBJ2-1. Persistent patients shared more public clonotypes among themselves (roughly 2,700) than newly diagnosed patients did (roughly 920). Only the TCR beta chain was sequenced and analyzed. Lower TCR Shannon entropy and fewer highly expanded clones were observed in persistent Graves' disease patients than in newly diagnosed patients, which suggested clonal expansion. Only peripheral blood was studied, because thyroid tissue, the primary lesion, was inaccessible.

Library preparation was by multiplex PCR. The instrument was an Illumina HiSeq 4000. iRepertoire HTBI primers and Arm-PCR amplification of CDR3 regions were used to construct TCR beta libraries. Gel purification was performed on PCR products prior to sequencing. The authors' pipeline ran thus. Across samples, 60 to 80 TRBV and 13 to 15 TRBJ segments were identified and used for gene usage analysis of CDR3 amino acid clonotypes. Filtered high-quality paired reads were merged into contigs using COPE and FqMerger. Contigs were aligned with BLAST to IMGT TRBV, TRBD and TRBJ reference genes, and CDR3 was defined per IMGT. Any clonotype with a frequency above 0.1% was classified as a highly expanded clone. Shannon entropy served as the measure of repertoire diversity, while the Gini coefficient captured V-J evenness. A clonotype found in more than one individual was treated as public. The raw public data were reprocessed by TCRdb itself: fastp quality trimming at Q25, MiXCR clonotype calling, in-frame beta chains only. Here each entry gathers all rows of one CDR3 protein and keeps the most common genes and DNA. These V and J calls derive from TCRdb rather than the authors' analysis. The sample yields about 310,000 distinct CDR3 sequences; under 20% were counted once. Clones ranked in the top ten supply about 40% of the sample.

The chain was built from TRBV12-3 or TRBV12-4 and TRBJ2-1, with 7 middle bases fitting TRBD1. This sequence was found in a female donor with Graves disease. The source material was peripheral blood mononuclear cells (PBMCs), sampled at new diagnosis, from a patient treated with antithyroid drugs. The CDR3: CASSQGTVSYNEQFF. The nucleotide sequence reads as follows: TGTGCCAGCAGTCAGGGGACAGTCTCCTACAATGAGCAGTTCTTC.